Sequencing of this T cell receptor beta chain was carried out in a study of blood T cell repertoires in COVID-19. Overall study context: COVID-19 samples from acute and convalescent phases originated in the United States, Italy and Spain. Sources were T cells, B-cell-depleted T cells, or PBMCs; the material itself was cDNA or gDNA.

Authors' methods: How many nucleated cells were present was estimated from reference gene primer amplification. Generated by immunoSEQ multiplex PCR, the TCRdb table keeps only in-frame clones and is missing some. For V, J and clone size, that table is used; D and trimming come from the DNA. In the table there are under 250,000 clones, around 83% of which are singletons. About this clone itself: Other DNA variants within this sample encode the same CDR3.

The germline V gene has CDR1 SEHNR and CDR2 FQNEAQ (reference sequence). Trimming at V came to 5 bases and at J to 0 bases, leaving 4 bases not matched to a gene. The CDR3 totals 15 residues. The chain is built from TRBV7-9 and TRBJ1-3; TRBD1 agrees at 7 bases. This receptor was taken from a woman between 45 and 60 years old with acute or convalescent COVID-19. Sequenced material: peripheral blood. The CDR3 sequence is CASSLDRVSGNTIYF. In DNA, the CDR3 is TGTGCCAGCAGCCTTGACAGGGTCTCTGGAAACACCATATATTTT.